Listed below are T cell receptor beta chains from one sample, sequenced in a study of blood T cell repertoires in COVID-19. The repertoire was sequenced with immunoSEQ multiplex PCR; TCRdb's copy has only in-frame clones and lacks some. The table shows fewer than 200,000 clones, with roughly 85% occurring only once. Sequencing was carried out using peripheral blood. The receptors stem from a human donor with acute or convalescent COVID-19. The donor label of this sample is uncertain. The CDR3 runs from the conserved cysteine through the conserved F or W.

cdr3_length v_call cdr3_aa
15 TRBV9 CASSVAPISGNTIYF
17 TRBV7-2 CASSPRAGKWQSDGYTF
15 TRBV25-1 CASSGTGGYQETQYF
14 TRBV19 CASKVSSERNTIYF
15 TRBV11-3 CASSLSGSSYNEQFF
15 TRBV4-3 CASSQAQTGNYGYTF
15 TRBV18 CASSPLGQGAQPQHF
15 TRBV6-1 CASSEAGTADYEQYF
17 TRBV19 CASRSGTGRFMNTEAFF
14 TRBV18 CASSPPTGRNEQFF
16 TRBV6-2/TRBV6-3 CASSLRLAGAGNEQFF
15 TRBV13 CASSLGTVMNTEAFF
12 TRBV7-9 CASQQLQGPLHF
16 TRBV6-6 CASSSMGQGNTDTQYF
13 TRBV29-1 CSVEIIANYGYTF
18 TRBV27 CASRPSTRGLGLGTEAFF